Here is one T cell receptor beta chain with its context. The antigen is undetermined. In the same sample, other DNA sequences code for this CDR3. The CDR3 runs to 15 residues. Germline CDR1 and CDR2: SGHRS and YFSETQ. The germline V and J ends were trimmed by 0 bases and 0 bases, with 6 bases remaining between them. These data come from a study of T cell repertoires and HLA-DP antigens. As for the study in general: Donors were two male and one female, aged 18-to-29 to 60-to-69. DNA input averaged around 200 ng in sorted CD137+CD4+ and 1,200 ng in pre-culture CD4+.

Pre-culture CD4+ samples were sequenced deeply, targeting hundreds of thousands of T cell genomes. Profiling relied on immunoSEQ multiplex PCR, and the TCRdb table lists in-frame clones only, not all of them. In the table there are about 73,000 clones, around three quarters of which are singletons. The sample consisted of CD4+ T cells from PBMCs. The V call is TRBV5-1, the J call TRBJ1-4, with D uncertain. This receptor was obtained from a man aged 55 to 70 in good health and CMV-seronegative. In DNA, the CDR3 is TGCGCCAGCAGCTTGGCCGGTTCAACTAATGAAAAACTGTTTTTT. The encoded protein is CASSLAGSTNEKLFF.